The 7 T cell receptor beta chains below all came from one sample that was sequenced in a study of T cell changes during pregnancy in multiple sclerosis. Clones were sequenced by immunoSEQ multiplex PCR, and TCRdb holds only the in-frame ones, with some missing. This sample carries approximately 69,000 clones, less than 95% of them seen once, and the ten largest clones take 0.5% to 0.65%. The sample was peripheral blood, taken in the third trimester of pregnancy. The source is a female donor with multiple sclerosis, enrolled in a pregnancy study.

The CDR3 sequence is CASSGGTSGGAADTQYF. CDR3 bases: TGTGCCAGCAGTGGAGGGACTAGCGGGGGGGCGGCAGATACGCAGTATTTT. The chain joins TRBV6-1 to TRBJ2-3, with 16 bases matching TRBD2. CDR3 length: 17 residues. Germline loops: CDR1 MNHNS, CDR2 SASEGT. With 4 bases clipped from V and 4 bases from J, the junction kept 5 bases outside the gene matches.

This chain joins TRBV15 and TRBJ2-7; perhaps TRBD1 as D (6 bases). Trimming took 3 bases from V and 2 from J, leaving 20 bases between them. CDR1 is LNHNV and CDR2 is YYDKDF in the germline V gene (reference sequence). The CDR3 runs to 17 residues. The CDR3 region is CATSSRKGETVTYEQYF. CDR3 DNA sequence: TGTGCCACCAGCAGTAGGAAGGGGGAGACAGTTACCTACGAGCAGTACTTC.

The chain recombines TRBV5-1 with TRBJ2-1; 7 bases map to TRBD2. Trimming at V came to 2 bases and at J to 9 bases, leaving 11 bases not matched to a gene. The germline V gene encodes CDR1 SGHRS and CDR2 YFSETQ. This CDR3 spans 15 amino acids. CDR3 coding DNA: TGCGCCAGCAGCTTCGGACATCCTTCGGGGGGTGAGCAGTTCTTC. Translated, it gives CASSFGHPSGGEQFF.

The CDR3 reads CASGRGTGELFF. The CDR3, as DNA: TGTGCCAGCGGTAGGGGGACCGGGGAGCTGTTTTTT. This sequence joins TRBV25-1 and TRBJ2-2; D is perhaps TRBD1 (6 bases). The V gene's germline CDR1 is MGHDK and CDR2 SYGVNS. V gave up 8 bases and J gave up 5 bases, with 9 bases separating them. The CDR3 totals 12 residues.

This chain links TRBV11-1 with TRBJ1-2; D not resolved. This CDR3 has 15 amino acids. The V and J ends lost 1 base and 5 bases respectively, with 14 bases between them. The germline V gene encodes CDR1 SGHAT and CDR2 FQDESV (reference sequence). CDR3 region: CASSLGGRPGYGYTF. The CDR3 bases are TGTGCCAGCAGCTTAGGCGGCAGGCCGGGGTATGGCTACACCTTC.

The chain is built from TRBV13 and TRBJ1-3, with D perhaps TRBD1 (6 bases). The ends were cut back, 4 bases at V and 7 bases at J, with 17 bases in the middle. This CDR3 has 15 amino acids. CDR1 is PRHDT and CDR2 is FYEKMQ in the germline V gene (reference sequence). The CDR3 sequence is CASSSQGGVVNTIYF. In DNA form, the CDR3 reads TGTGCCAGCAGCTCTCAAGGGGGGGTGGTGAACACCATATATTTT. Variable domain in full (rest from reference TRBV13 and TRBJ1-3): AAGVIQSPRHLIKEKRETATLKCYPIPRHDTVYWYQQGPGQDPQFLISFYEKMQSDKGSIPDRFSAQQFSDYHSELNMSSLELGDSALYFCASSSQGGVVNTIYFGEGSWLTVV.

This clone came up once. CDR3 bases: TGTGCCTGGAGTGCAAAAGATACGCAGTATTTT. Translation gives CAWSAKDTQYF. This rearrangement joins TRBV30 to TRBJ2-3; D remains unclear. The germline CDR1 and CDR2 sequences are GTSNPN and SVGIG (reference sequence). The CDR3 runs to 11 residues. Trimming removed 1 base at V and 5 bases at J, with 4 bases between.